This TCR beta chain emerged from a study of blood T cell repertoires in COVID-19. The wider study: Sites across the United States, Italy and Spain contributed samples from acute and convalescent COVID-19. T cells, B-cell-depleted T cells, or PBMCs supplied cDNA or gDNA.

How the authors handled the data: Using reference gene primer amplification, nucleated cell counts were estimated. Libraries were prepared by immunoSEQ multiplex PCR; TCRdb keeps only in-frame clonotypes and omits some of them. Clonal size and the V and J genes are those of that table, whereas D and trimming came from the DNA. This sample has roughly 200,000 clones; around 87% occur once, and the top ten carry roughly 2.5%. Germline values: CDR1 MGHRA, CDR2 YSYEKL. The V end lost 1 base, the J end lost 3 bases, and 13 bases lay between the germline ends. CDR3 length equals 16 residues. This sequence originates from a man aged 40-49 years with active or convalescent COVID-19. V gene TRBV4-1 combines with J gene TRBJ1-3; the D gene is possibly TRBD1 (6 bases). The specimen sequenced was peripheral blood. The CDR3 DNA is TGCGCCAGCAGCCAAGGTTGGCAGGGGTTTGGAAACACCATATATTTT. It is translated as CASSQGWQGFGNTIYF.